These 30 T cell receptor beta chains originate from one sample sequenced in a study of CD8+ T cells in alopecia areata. RNA extraction and reverse transcription yielded cDNA as sequencing template. This table comes from immunoSEQ multiplex PCR, and its TCRdb copy is limited to in-frame clones, with some not included. This table has 150,000 to 250,000 clones, about three fifths appearing once. The sample's treatment: oral pan-JAK inhibitor, 5-10 mg twice daily. The sample in question was CD4+ T cells sorted from blood, obtained at week 4, from a patient treated with tofacitinib. These receptors were collected from a human donor with alopecia areata.

The chain carries TRBV9 and TRBJ2-5; D uncertain. V lost 0 bases and J 5 bases, leaving 14 bases between the germline ends. This CDR3 contains 15 residues. Germline CDR1 and CDR2: SGDLS and YYNGEE. This chain's CDR3 is CASSVAPQSQETQYF. DNA of the CDR3: TGTGCCAGCAGCGTAGCGCCACAATCCCAGGAGACCCAGTACTTC.

This clone has a handful of counts. The V call is TRBV29-1, the J call TRBJ1-1; tentative D call: TRBD1 (6 bases). Germline CDR1 SQVTM, CDR2 ANQGSEA. V lost 5 bases and J 6 bases, leaving 16 bases between the germline ends. This CDR3 comprises 13 residues. The CDR3 reads CSVSGVLSSEAFF. The DNA of the CDR3 is TGCAGCGTTTCAGGGGTCCTCAGCTCTGAAGCTTTCTTT. Filled out from reference TRBV29-1 and TRBJ1-1, the complete variable domain reads SAVISQKPSRDICQRGTSLTIQCQVDSQVTMMFWYRQQPGQSLTLIATANQGSEATYESGFVIDKFPISRPNLTFSTLTVSNMSPEDSSIYLCSVSGVLSSEAFFGQGTRLTVV.

This clone was detected only a few times. The chain recombines TRBV11-1 with TRBJ2-1; either TRBD1 or TRBD2 may fit D (5 bases each). The ends were cut back, 5 bases at V and 8 bases at J, with 13 bases in the middle. The germline V gene has CDR1 SGHAT and CDR2 FQDESV (reference sequence). The CDR3 loop spans 13 amino acids. The CDR3 sequence is CASSNERDDEQFF. Here the CDR3 DNA reads TGTGCCAGCAGCAATGAGAGGGACGATGAGCAGTTCTTC.

This clone was seen just once. The chain is built from TRBV6-7 and TRBJ1-5; the D gene is possibly TRBD1 (6 bases). TRBV6-7 is noted as an ORF with a role that remains uncertain. Trimming took 2 bases from V and 0 from J, leaving 14 bases between them. The CDR3 loop spans 17 amino acids. This CDR3 is CASSYRTAIYSNQPQHF. CDR3 DNA: TGTGCCAGCAGTTACAGGACAGCAATATATAGCAATCAGCCCCAGCATTTT.

This CDR3 reads CASGEQGYTEAFF. In DNA form, the CDR3 reads TGTGCCAGCGGGGAACAGGGGTACACTGAAGCTTTCTTT. V usage is TRBV2 and J usage is TRBJ1-1; the match to TRBD1 covers 7 bases. Germline CDR1 SNHLY, CDR2 FYNNEI. The CDR3 has 13 residues. V was clipped by 8 bases and J by 3 bases; unmatched bases: 6.

This clone was observed a few times. This chain uses TRBV5-1 with TRBJ1-1, with a possible D match to TRBD1 (6 bases). V was clipped by 4 bases and J by 4 bases, with 14 bases between them. The CDR3 has 14 amino acids. In germline, CDR1 is SGHRS, CDR2 YFSETQ. The CDR3, as DNA: TGCGCCAGCAGCCGGGGACAAACAAGCACTGAAGCTTTCTTT. Amino acids: CASSRGQTSTEAFF.

The rearrangement joins TRBV2 to TRBJ2-4; 9 nucleotides agree with TRBD1. The ends lost 9 bases at V and 2 bases at J; junction bases unmatched: 5. The germline V gene encodes CDR1 SNHLY and CDR2 FYNNEI. This CDR3 is 14 amino acids long. CDR3 protein: CARRTGDTKNIQYF. CDR3 nucleotide sequence: TGTGCCAGGCGGACAGGGGACACCAAAAACATTCAGTACTTC.

The V gene is TRBV4-1, the J gene TRBJ1-2, with 10 positions matching TRBD1. Germline CDR1 and CDR2: MGHRA and YSYEKL. The trim removed 4 bases at V and 4 bases at J, leaving 3 bases unmatched. The CDR3 runs 14 residues. The CDR3, as DNA: TGCGCCAGCAGCCCGGGGGACAGGGGCTATGGCTACACCTTC. Translated, it gives CASSPGDRGYGYTF.

At least ten counts were recorded for this clone. J is TRBJ2-4 and V is TRBV5-6; D gene ambiguous. CDR1 is SGHDT, CDR2 YYEEEE, per germline. The length of the CDR3 is 14 residues. V lost 2 bases to trimming and J lost 9 bases, with 15 bases between them. The CDR3 loop is CASSLAGPQRIQYF. In DNA form, the CDR3 reads TGTGCCAGCAGCTTAGCCGGGCCGCAGCGCATTCAGTACTTC.

This clone has just a few counts. The chain employs TRBV10-3 and TRBJ1-1; D call uncertain. V lost 6 bases and J lost 3, with 11 bases in between. CDR1 and CDR2 from the germline V gene are ENHRY and SYGVKD. The CDR3 runs to 13 residues. CDR3 sequence: CAIRRQIDTEAFF. CDR3 bases: TGTGCCATCAGAAGACAAATCGACACTGAAGCTTTCTTT.

The chain combines TRBV28 with TRBJ2-3; D unclear. This CDR3 contains 13 residues. Trimming removed 7 bases from V and 2 bases from J, with 10 bases in between. Germline lookup yields CDR1 MDHEN and CDR2 SYDVKM. The CDR3 DNA follows: TGTGCCAGCAAGGACCCTTTCACAGATACGCAGTATTTT. The encoded protein is CASKDPFTDTQYF.

In the case of this clone: Different DNA sequences within this sample yield the same CDR3. The chain is built from TRBV25-1 and TRBJ2-5; no clear D gene. The CDR3 runs to 11 residues. Trimming took 2 bases from V and 5 from J, leaving 3 bases between them. Looked up from germline, CDR1 is MGHDK and CDR2 is SYGVNS. The CDR3 is CASSESETQYF. CDR3 in DNA: TGTGCCAGCAGTGAAAGCGAGACCCAGTACTTC.

The chain couples TRBV25-1 to TRBJ1-2; TRBD1 matches 7 bases. This CDR3 has 14 amino acids. Trimming removed 6 bases from V and 4 bases from J; junction bases left unmatched: 8. Germline assignment: CDR1 MGHDK and CDR2 SYGVNS. The DNA for the CDR3 is TGTGCCAGCAGAGCAGACAGGGACTTCTATGGCTACACCTTC. It encodes CASRADRDFYGYTF.

The rearrangement links TRBV28 to TRBJ2-7, with 9 bases lining up with TRBD1. The CDR3 spans 14 residues. V was pared by 3 bases and J by 1 base, with 1 base of the junction left unmatched. Germline V lookup: CDR1 MDHEN, CDR2 SYDVKM. The CDR3 DNA reads TGTGCCAGCAGTTTTGGACAGGGGTCCTACGAGCAGTACTTC. Protein product: CASSFGQGSYEQYF.

The chain employs TRBV30 and TRBJ1-3; TRBD1 might be the D (5 bases). This CDR3 has 18 amino acids. The germline gives CDR1 GTSNPN, CDR2 SVGIG (reference sequence). Trimming removed 2 bases at V and 0 bases at J, with 20 bases between. CDR3 in amino acids: CAWSWDSHMGGSGNTIYF. CDR3 coding DNA: TGTGCCTGGAGTTGGGACTCCCACATGGGAGGCTCTGGAAACACCATATATTTT.

About this clone: At one end the junction does not follow the germline gene, possibly because of a read error. This sequence joins TRBV29-1 and TRBJ1-2; D might be TRBD1 (6 bases). The CDR3 has 11 residues. Per germline, CDR1 SQVTM and CDR2 ANQGSEA. CDR3 bases: TGCAGCGTTGAAGTAGGCGGGGGCTGCACCTTC. It is translated as CSVEVGGGCTF.

The genes are TRBV2 and TRBJ2-1, with TRBD2 as a possible D gene (5 bases). CDR1 and CDR2 from the germline V gene are SNHLY and FYNNEI. The V end lost 3 bases, the J end lost 10 bases, and 10 bases lay between the germline ends. The CDR3 is 12 amino acids. The DNA for the CDR3 is TGTGCCAGCAGTGAGACCGGGAACGAGCAGTTCTTC. This sequence encodes CASSETGNEQFF.

The chain carries TRBV5-6 and TRBJ2-5; D is possibly TRBD2 (5 bases). The CDR3 extends over 14 amino acids. V dropped 0 bases and J dropped 0 bases, with 6 bases sitting between them. Germline V lookup: CDR1 SGHDT, CDR2 YYEEEE. The DNA for the CDR3 is TGTGCCAGCAGCTTGGGGACTTACCAAGAGACCCAGTACTTC. It specifies CASSLGTYQETQYF.

V and J are TRBV27 and TRBJ1-4; no definite D call. V lost 2 bases and J lost 0, with 13 bases in between. The CDR3 totals 17 residues. The germline gives CDR1 MNHEY, CDR2 SMNVEV (reference sequence). The CDR3 DNA follows: TGTGCCAGCAGTTTAGGAGTGTCTCAGACAACTAATGAAAAACTGTTTTTT. This encodes CASSLGVSQTTNEKLFF.

The CDR3 DNA follows: TGCAGCGTTGGACGTTCTAACTATGGCTACACCTTC. Amino acid sequence: CSVGRSNYGYTF. The chain combines TRBV29-1 with TRBJ1-2, with D unclear. In germline, CDR1 is SQVTM, CDR2 ANQGSEA. V dropped 4 bases and J dropped 0 bases, with 6 bases sitting between them. The CDR3 consists of 12 residues. The variable domain in full, completed from reference TRBV29-1 and TRBJ1-2, reads SAVISQKPSRDICQRGTSLTIQCQVDSQVTMMFWYRQQPGQSLTLIATANQGSEATYESGFVIDKFPISRPNLTFSTLTVSNMSPEDSSIYLCSVGRSNYGYTFGSGTRLTVV.

This chain uses TRBV18 with TRBJ2-2; D perhaps matches TRBD1 (5 bases). CDR1 and CDR2 from the germline V gene are KGHSH and LQKENI. CDR3 length: 15 amino acids. The V and J ends lost 1 base and 3 bases respectively, with 9 bases between them. Written as DNA, the CDR3 is TGTGCCAGCTCACCACGCCAGGGCGACACCGGGGAGCTGTTTTTT. It translates to CASSPRQGDTGELFF.

The rearrangement uses TRBV6-5 and TRBJ1-6; D is unresolved. Between the trimmed V and J ends, which lost 0 bases and 6 bases, there was a span of 9 bases. The CDR3 has 15 residues. The germline gives CDR1 MNHEY, CDR2 SVGAGI. The CDR3, as DNA: TGTGCCAGCAGTTACTCCCCCTGGGGTAATTCACCCCTCCACTTT. The encoded protein is CASSYSPWGNSPLHF.

This chain uses TRBV30 with TRBJ2-5; D ambiguous. V shed 3 bases and J shed 5 bases, with 7 bases lying between them. From germline, CDR1 is GTSNPN and CDR2 SVGIG (reference sequence). This CDR3 spans 11 amino acids. The chain's CDR3 is CAWRNRETQYF. DNA of the CDR3: TGTGCCTGGAGGAATCGGGAGACCCAGTACTTC.

The chain recombines TRBV19 with TRBJ1-2, with D perhaps TRBD1 (6 bases). The CDR3 length is 15 residues. V gave up 5 bases and J gave up 4 bases, with 17 bases separating them. Germline values: CDR1 LNHDA, CDR2 SQIVND (reference sequence). The CDR3 DNA is TGTGCCAGTAGTCGGCGGACAGAGCTCCTCTATGGCTACACCTTC. It translates to CASSRRTELLYGYTF.

This clone showed up just a few times. The chain has TRBV30 and TRBJ1-5; D may be TRBD1 (5 bases). CDR3 length: 13 amino acids. The ends were cut back, 3 bases at V and 11 bases at J, with 17 bases in the middle. CDR1 GTSNPN and CDR2 SVGIG come from the germline V gene (reference sequence). The CDR3 loop is CAWSEVQGRSQHF. CDR3 nucleotides: TGTGCCTGGAGCGAGGTGCAGGGAAGGTCCCAGCATTTT. The whole variable domain, filled in from reference TRBV30 and TRBJ1-5, reads SQTIHQWPATLVQPVGSPLSLECTVEGTSNPNLYWYRQAAGRGLQLLFYSVGIGQISSEVPQNLSASRPQDRQFILSSKKLLLSDSGFYLCAWSEVQGRSQHFGDGTRLSIL.

This clone was observed once. V is TRBV7-2 and J is TRBJ1-1; possible D gene TRBD1, 6 bases. CDR1 SGHTA and CDR2 FQGNSA come from the germline V gene. V gave up 5 bases and J gave up 2 bases, with 12 bases separating them. The CDR3 is 14 residues long. The CDR3 coding sequence is TGTGCCAGCAGCCTACAGGGTAGAAACACTGAAGCTTTCTTT. Translation: CASSLQGRNTEAFF.

The chain recombines TRBV9 with TRBJ1-1; weak D call: TRBD1 (5 bases). The length of the CDR3 is 14 residues. CDR1 SGDLS and CDR2 YYNGEE come from the germline V gene. Trimming shortened V by 0 bases and J by 6 bases, and 12 bases separated the two germline ends. CDR3 nucleotide sequence: TGTGCCAGCAGCGTAGCGACTGGACACTCTGAAGCTTTCTTT. Amino acids: CASSVATGHSEAFF.

This clone was seen only a few times. The chain employs TRBV29-1 and TRBJ2-7; 7 bases line up with TRBD1. In germline, CDR1 is SQVTM, CDR2 ANQGSEA. This CDR3 spans 12 amino acids. With V trimmed by 7 bases and J by 1 base, 4 bases remained unmatched. The CDR3 protein is CSGWGQSYEQYF. The CDR3 DNA reads as TGCAGCGGATGGGGACAGTCCTACGAGCAGTACTTC.

This clone turned up a few times. J is TRBJ1-5 and V is TRBV23-1; 7 positions agree with TRBD1. TRBV23-1 is flagged as an ORF with uncertain function. The V and J ends lost 2 bases and 0 bases, in that order; junction bases with no gene match: 19. The CDR3 runs 21 residues. CDR3 coding DNA: TGCGCCAGCAGTCAACGGAACGTACTGCGCCGGGACAGTTATAGCAATCAGCCCCAGCATTTT. It encodes CASSQRNVLRRDSYSNQPQHF.

The rearrangement joins TRBV9 to TRBJ1-6, with D tentatively TRBD1 (6 bases). CDR3 length: 14 residues. CDR1 is SGDLS, CDR2 YYNGEE, per germline. The V gene lost 2 bases and the J gene lost 11 bases, with 14 bases spanning the gap. CDR3 loop: CASSVRGLGTPLHF. CDR3 DNA sequence: TGTGCCAGCAGCGTGCGGGGGCTTGGGACACCCCTCCACTTT.